This TCR beta chain was sequenced in a study of vaccination and CD4 T cells after COVID-19. V trimming: 6 bases; J trimming: 5 bases; junction bases outside the gene matches: 10. The CDR3 has 16 residues. Germline CDR1 is MDHEN and CDR2 is SYDVKM. This clonotype was counted a few times. Its specificity is not known. Treatment: approximately nine-day PBMC culture with coronavirus spike peptide pools or control peptides (ViraFEST assay). Scientists ran DNA taken from cultured CD4+ T cells through the Oncomine TCR Beta short-read assay for sequencing. TCRdb analysed the PCR reads with MiXCR anew, one entry per CDR3 protein. The sample gives about 20,000 distinct CDR3 sequences, about 40% of which show up once; around 3.2% is in the top ten.

This clonotype was sampled from a human donor who had recovered from COVID-19. V usage is TRBV28 and J usage is TRBJ1-6; TRBD1 aligns across 7 bases. The sequenced sample was CD4+ T cells from blood, cultured in vitro, obtained after SARS-CoV-2 vaccination. CDR3 sequence: CASSPRQGSNNSPLHF. The CDR3 region has the DNA TGTGCCAGCAGCCCGAGACAGGGCTCTAATAATTCACCCCTCCACTTT.